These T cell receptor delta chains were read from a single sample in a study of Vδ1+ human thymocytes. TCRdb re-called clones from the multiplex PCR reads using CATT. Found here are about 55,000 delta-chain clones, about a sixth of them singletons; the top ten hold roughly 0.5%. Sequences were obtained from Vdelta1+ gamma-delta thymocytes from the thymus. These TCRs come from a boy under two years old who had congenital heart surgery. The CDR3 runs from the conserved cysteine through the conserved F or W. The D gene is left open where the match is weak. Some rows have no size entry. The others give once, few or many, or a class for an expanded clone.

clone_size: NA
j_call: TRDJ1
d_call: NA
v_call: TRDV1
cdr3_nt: TGTGCTCTTGGGGAACATATCGGGGATACCGATAAACTCATCTTT
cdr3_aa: CALGEHIGDTDKLIF

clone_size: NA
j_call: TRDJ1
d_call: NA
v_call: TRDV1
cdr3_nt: TGTGCCCTTGGGGAACGGCCCGTCTCCCCCCCGGATAAACTCATCTTT
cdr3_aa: CALGERPVSPPDKLIF

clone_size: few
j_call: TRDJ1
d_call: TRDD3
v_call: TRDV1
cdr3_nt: TGTGCTCTTGGGGGATTGTTCTGGGGGACTTCCCGAGGCGGCACCGATAAACTCATCTTT
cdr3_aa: CALGGLFWGTSRGGTDKLIF

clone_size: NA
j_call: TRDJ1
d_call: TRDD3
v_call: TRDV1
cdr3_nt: TGTGCTCTTGGGGAAGGAACCACCTGGGGGAAAACCGATAAACTCATCTTT
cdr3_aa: CALGEGTTWGKTDKLIF

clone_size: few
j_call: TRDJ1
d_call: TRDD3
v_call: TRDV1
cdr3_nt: TGTGCTCTTGGGGAAAGCCTACGCGAATTGGGGATACGTGGTCTCATCTTT
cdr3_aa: CALGESLRELGIRGLIF

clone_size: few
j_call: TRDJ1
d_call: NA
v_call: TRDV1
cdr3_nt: TGTGCCCTTGGGGAAAGAGATAGGGGATTGACCAACACCGATAAACTCATCTTT
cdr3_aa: CALGERDRGLTNTDKLIF

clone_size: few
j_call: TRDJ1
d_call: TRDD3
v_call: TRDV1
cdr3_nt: TGTGCTCTTGGGGAAAGGGGGGGCGTTACGGGGATACGCGTATGTCACACCGATAAACTCATCTTT
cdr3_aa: CALGERGGVTGIRVCHTDKLIF

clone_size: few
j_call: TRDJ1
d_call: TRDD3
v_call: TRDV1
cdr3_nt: TGTGCTCTTGGGGAACATCGGTTGGGGGATACCGATAAACTCATCTTT
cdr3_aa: CALGEHRLGDTDKLIF

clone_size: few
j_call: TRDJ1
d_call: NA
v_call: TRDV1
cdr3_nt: TGTGCTCTTGGGGCCATTGACTTCCTAGAGGTACTGGGGTGGCTCATCTTT
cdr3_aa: CALGAIDFLEVLGWLIF

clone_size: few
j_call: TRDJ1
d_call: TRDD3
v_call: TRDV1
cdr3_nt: TGTGCTCTTGGGGAACTAGTACGACGGGGGGATTGCACCGATAAACTCATCTTT
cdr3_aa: CALGELVRRGDCTDKLIF

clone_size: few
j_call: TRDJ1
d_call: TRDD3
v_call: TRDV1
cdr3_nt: TGTGCTCTTGGGGATGCTTCCCTACTTCAAGACTGGGGGATCCGGAATAAAGTCATCTTT
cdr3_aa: CALGDASLLQDWGIRNKVIF

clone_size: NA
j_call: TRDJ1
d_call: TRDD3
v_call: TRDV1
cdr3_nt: TGTGCTCTTGGGGAACTTCGCTCCCAACGTACTGGGGGTTGCACCGATAAACTCATCTTT
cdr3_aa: CALGELRSQRTGGCTDKLIF

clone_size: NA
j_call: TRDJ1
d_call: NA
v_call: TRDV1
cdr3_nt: TGTGCTCTTGGAACCACTACCTTGCGCCTTCCTACGTCTTTGGGGGATACTTGCGGCGATAAACTCATCTTT
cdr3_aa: CALGTTTLRLPTSLGDTCGDKLIF

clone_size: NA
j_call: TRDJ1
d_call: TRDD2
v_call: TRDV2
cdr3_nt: TGTGCCTGTGTCTATCTACCTTCCTACCGTACCGATAAACTCATCTTT
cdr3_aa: CACVYLPSYRTDKLIF

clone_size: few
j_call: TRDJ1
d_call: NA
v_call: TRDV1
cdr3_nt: TGTGCTCTTGGGGAACTGTGGGGACGACAGGCTAAACTCATCTTT
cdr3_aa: CALGELWGRQAKLIF

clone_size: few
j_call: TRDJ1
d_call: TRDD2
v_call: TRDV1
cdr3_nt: TGTGCTCTTGGGGGATCTTCCTACCTGGGAACAACCGATAAACTCATCTTT
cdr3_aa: CALGGSSYLGTTDKLIF

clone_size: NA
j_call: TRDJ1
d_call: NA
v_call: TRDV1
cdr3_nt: TGTGCTCTTGGGGAAATGTGTAGGCTGGCCGATAAACTCATCTTT
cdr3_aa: CALGEMCRLADKLIF

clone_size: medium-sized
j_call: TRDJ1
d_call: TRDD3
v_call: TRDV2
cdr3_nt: TGTGCCTGTGACACCGAAAGCTGGGGGATACAAGAGACCGATAAACTCATCTTT
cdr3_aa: CACDTESWGIQETDKLIF

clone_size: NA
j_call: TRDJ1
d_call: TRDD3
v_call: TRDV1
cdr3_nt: TGTGCTCTTGGGGAACTTCCGTACGGCTGGGGGGTCTCCGACACCGATAAACTCATCTTT
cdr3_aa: CALGELPYGWGVSDTDKLIF